This TCR beta chain came from a study of cytotoxic CD8 clonotypes in ibrutinib-treated CLL. V lost 2 bases to trimming and J lost 2 bases, with 14 bases between them. The length of the CDR3 is 16 residues. From germline, CDR1 is SGDLS and CDR2 YYNGEE. Sequencing sought depths of 1 in 200,000 to 1 in 1 million T cells. The protocol was immunoSEQ multiplex PCR, while the TCRdb copy is restricted to in-frame clones and leaves out a portion. Of fewer than 300,000 clones in the sample, around 76% were seen once. The source material was PBMCs, sampled at disease progression, from a patient treated with ibrutinib. This TCR derives from a human donor with chronic lymphocytic leukemia. The chain joins TRBV9 to TRBJ1-5; D may be TRBD1 (6 bases). The CDR3 loop reads CASSVGTGFGNQPQHF. The CDR3 DNA sequence: TGTGCCAGCAGCGTGGGCACAGGGTTCGGCAATCAGCCCCAGCATTTT.